This T cell receptor beta chain originates from a study of blood T cells in healthy people across ages. Study results and limitations: Higher diversity and more naive CD4+ cells were features of long-lived donors, compared to aged donors. Estimated diversity, derived from one million T cells, was regarded as an underestimate. Naive and antigen-experienced cells could not be conclusively compared, given unsorted PBMCs.

The CDR3 extends over 14 amino acids. Germline V gene lookup returns CDR1 SGHRS and CDR2 YFSETQ. V was pared by 2 bases and J by 6 bases, with 12 bases between. This clonotype occurred many times. Antigen: not known. A second PCR of roughly 7 to 11 cycles used a sample-barcoded 5' primer and a J-beta primer mix. One entry per CDR3 protein results from TCRdb running MiXCR on the 5' RACE reads. This sample has 650,000 to 800,000 distinct CDR3 sequences, with 52% found just once. This TCR came from a woman aged 80 or older in good health. This rearrangement joins TRBV5-1 to TRBJ2-1; D may be TRBD1 or TRBD2 (6 bases each). Sequenced material: blood. The CDR3 nucleotides read TGCGCCAGCAGCTTCCCAGGGGAGGTCAATGAGCAGTTCTTC. Translated: CASSFPGEVNEQFF.